This T cell receptor (beta chain) originates from a study of blood T cell repertoires in COVID-19. CDR1 SNHLY and CDR2 FYNNEI come from the germline V gene. The CDR3 totals 16 residues. V lost 6 bases, J lost 2 bases, and 9 bases stayed unmatched. This table comes from immunoSEQ multiplex PCR, and its TCRdb copy is limited to in-frame clones, with some not included. The table records a few hundred thousand clones, 85% to 90% of them present only once. This chain connects TRBV2 to TRBJ2-7, with TRBD1 matching over 11 bases. The sequenced material came from peripheral blood. The sequence was collected from a man aged 45-65 years with acute or convalescent COVID-19. CDR3 sequence (DNA): TGTGCCAGCAGGAGGTACGGACAGGGGGCAGCCTACGAGCAGTACTTC. Residues: CASRRYGQGAAYEQYF.